The sequence of this T cell receptor beta chain was determined in a study of beta chain features in type 1 diabetes. The table lists this clone with a few counts. Expressed TCRB transcripts got sequenced, as all isolated RNA was reverse transcribed. Clones were read by immunoSEQ multiplex PCR, and TCRdb kept only the in-frame ones, dropping some. The sample holds about 150,000 clones; roughly 9% are singletons and the top ten take less than 3%. Germline loops: CDR1 SGDLS, CDR2 YYNGEE. Trimming stripped 4 bases from V and 4 bases from J, with 11 bases between. CDR3 length: 13 amino acids. This receptor was taken from a woman aged 18-29 years in good health. V is TRBV9 and J is TRBJ1-2; D is unclear. Sequenced input: central memory CD4+ T cells from blood. The CDR3 bases are TGTGCCAGCAGCCCCAACGAGGGCTATGGCTACACCTTC. Translation gives CASSPNEGYGYTF.